This passage covers 27 T cell receptor beta chains from one sample sequenced in a study of neoadjuvant anti-PD-1 for oral cavity cancer (TCRdb year 2021). The time point label for this specimen denotes: after neoadjuvant nivolumab, at surgical resection. To prepare the library, the immunoSEQ multiplex PCR assay was applied. TCRdb stores this immuneACCESS table with in-frame sequences only. Part of the clones is absent; in the studies checked, under half of the shortfall reflects unresolved V genes, and no reason is known for the rest. The sample table records just over 65,000 clones; roughly 84% of these occur just once. Roughly 3.5% of the sample comes from the top ten. Material: PBMCs, obtained after nivolumab (anti-PD-1) treatment. These receptor sequences come from a person aged 35-79 years with oral cavity squamous cell carcinoma.

This chain joins TRBV2 and TRBJ2-7; tentative D call: TRBD2 (5 bases). V lost 10 bases to trimming and J lost 6 bases, with 13 bases between them. Germline lookup yields CDR1 SNHLY and CDR2 FYNNEI. This CDR3 contains 11 residues. Here the CDR3 DNA reads TGTGCCACCCTACTAGTATCCGAGCAGTACTTC. Protein product: CATLLVSEQYF.

The V gene is TRBV5-1, the J gene TRBJ2-3; the match to TRBD2 covers 12 bases. The V gene's germline CDR1 is SGHRS and CDR2 YFSETQ. This CDR3 is 18 amino acids long. The junction had 12 bases not matched to a gene; V was cut back by 4 bases and J by 3 bases. The chain's CDR3 is CASSDRLAGAPGTDTQYF. The CDR3 DNA is TGCGCCAGCAGCGACAGACTAGCGGGAGCCCCGGGAACAGATACGCAGTATTTT.

The chain links TRBV11-2 to TRBJ2-1; D is ambiguous. The CDR3 sequence is 14 residues long. With 1 base removed from V and 1 base from J, the gap between germline ends came to 5 bases. The germline gives CDR1 SGHAT, CDR2 FQNNGV. CDR3 nucleotides: TGTGCCAGCAGCTTAGGGGGATCCTACAATGAGCAGTTCTTC. This gives the protein CASSLGGSYNEQFF.

The CDR3 nucleotides read TGTGCCAGCAGCGGGGGCGGTGGTGCCTCCTACAATGAGCAGTTCTTC. Protein product: CASSGGGGASYNEQFF. The chain combines TRBV9 with TRBJ2-1; possibly TRBD1 for D (5 bases). V lost 3 bases, J lost 0 bases, and 13 bases lay in between. The germline V gene has CDR1 SGDLS and CDR2 YYNGEE. The CDR3 runs to 16 residues.

The V gene is TRBV30, the J gene TRBJ1-1, with D hard to call. Germline V gene data show CDR1 as GTSNPN and CDR2 as SVGIG (reference sequence). The CDR3 has 13 residues. V was cut by 0 bases and J by 7 bases, with 12 bases left in between. The CDR3 DNA reads as TGTGCCTGGAGTGTAGTACCGAGGAATGAAGCTTTCTTT. Translated, it gives CAWSVVPRNEAFF. Full variable domain (missing parts from reference TRBV30 and TRBJ1-1): SQTIHQWPATLVQPVGSPLSLECTVEGTSNPNLYWYRQAAGRGLQLLFYSVGIGQISSEVPQNLSASRPQDRQFILSSKKLLLSDSGFYLCAWSVVPRNEAFFGQGTRLTVV.

V usage is TRBV9 and J usage is TRBJ1-1; no reliable D call. The germline V gene encodes CDR1 SGDLS and CDR2 YYNGEE. With 4 bases removed from V and 0 bases from J, the gap between germline ends came to 10 bases. The CDR3 runs 14 residues. The CDR3 sequence is CASSPDNMNTEAFF. CDR3 nucleotide sequence: TGTGCCAGCAGCCCCGACAACATGAACACTGAAGCTTTCTTT.

The CDR3 sequence: CASSLIAHRGAGELFF. The CDR3 nucleotides read TGTGCCAGCAGTCTTATTGCCCACAGGGGAGCCGGGGAGCTGTTTTTT. The chain carries TRBV27 and TRBJ2-2; the match to TRBD1 covers 7 bases. Germline CDR1 and CDR2: MNHEY and SMNVEV (reference sequence). V lost 5 bases to trimming and J lost 6 bases; unmatched junction nucleotides: 12. The CDR3 is made up of 16 amino acids.

This chain links TRBV11-1 with TRBJ1-2; D ambiguous. The V gene's germline CDR1 is SGHAT and CDR2 FQDESV (reference sequence). The CDR3 runs 14 residues. With 5 bases removed from V and 6 bases from J, the gap between germline ends came to 16 bases. The CDR3 region is CASSQGGSVDGYTF. Written as DNA, the CDR3 is TGTGCCAGCAGCCAAGGTGGCAGTGTGGATGGCTACACCTTC.

The V call is TRBV11-2, the J call TRBJ2-7; D may be TRBD2 (6 bases). The CDR3 runs 14 residues. Germline V CDR1 and CDR2: SGHAT, FQNNGV. The V end lost 5 bases, the J end lost 3 bases, and 14 bases lay between the germline ends. Written as DNA, the CDR3 is TGTGCCAGCAGCGCCCGCGGGAATTTCTACGAGCAGTACTTC. Encoded protein: CASSARGNFYEQYF.

CDR3 loop: CASSENGRDRDEQFF. The CDR3 DNA sequence: TGTGCCAGCAGTGAAAACGGGAGGGACCGAGATGAGCAGTTCTTC. J is TRBJ2-1 and V is TRBV6-1; the match to TRBD2 covers 8 bases. Germline CDR1 MNHNS, CDR2 SASEGT. The CDR3 runs to 15 residues. V was pared by 2 bases and J by 8 bases, with 8 bases of the junction left unmatched.

In nucleotides, the CDR3 is TGTGCCAGCAGTGACCCAGGGACAGGCTTCATTCGTCTGTTTTTT. Its protein is CASSDPGTGFIRLFF. J is TRBJ1-4 and V is TRBV6-1; 8 nucleotides match TRBD1. The CDR3 spans 15 residues. Germline CDR1 is MNHNS and CDR2 is SASEGT. Unmatched junction bases numbered 14, after V lost 3 bases and J lost 14 bases.

The chain has TRBV7-8 and TRBJ2-1, with a weak D call TRBD2 (5 bases). Deletions cut 0 bases from V and 0 bases from J, with 9 bases between. Germline CDR1 SGHVS, CDR2 FQNEAQ. The CDR3 is made up of 16 amino acids. The CDR3 nucleotides read TGTGCCAGCAGCTTAGCAGGACTGAGCTCCTACAATGAGCAGTTCTTC. Its translation: CASSLAGLSSYNEQFF.

The V call is TRBV19, the J call TRBJ1-2; 8 bases agree with TRBD1. Germline-derived CDR1 and CDR2 are LNHDA and SQIVND (reference sequence). V trimming: 9 bases; J trimming: 5 bases; junction bases outside the gene matches: 5. The CDR3 has 12 residues. CDR3: CASRDRIYGYTF. CDR3 coding DNA: TGTGCCAGCCGGGACAGGATTTATGGCTACACCTTC.

Only one count was recorded for this clone. The chain employs TRBV6-6 and TRBJ2-7, with D possibly being TRBD1 (5 bases). The CDR3 totals 15 residues. Germline CDR1 MNHNY, CDR2 SVGAGI (reference sequence). Trimming removed 0 bases from V and 5 bases from J, with 14 bases in between. Here the CDR3 reads CASSYSDGAGNEQYF. The CDR3 DNA follows: TGTGCCAGCAGTTACTCGGATGGGGCAGGGAACGAGCAGTACTTC.

This rearrangement joins TRBV28 to TRBJ2-7, with D maybe TRBD1 (5 bases). The CDR3 contains 15 residues. Germline assignment: CDR1 MDHEN and CDR2 SYDVKM. Deletions cut 4 bases from V and 2 bases from J, with 15 bases between. In DNA, the CDR3 is TGTGCCAGCAGTTCCACCCCGGACACCCCCTACGAGCAGTACTTC. Translating it yields CASSSTPDTPYEQYF.

The chain recombines TRBV6-5 with TRBJ1-1, with 7 bases fitting TRBD1. Trimming at V came to 7 bases and at J to 4 bases, leaving 6 bases not matched to a gene. The CDR3 is 13 amino acids. From germline, CDR1 is MNHEY and CDR2 SVGAGI. DNA of the CDR3: TGTGCCAGCAACAGGGGTCTGGCCACTGAAGCTTTCTTT. This translates into CASNRGLATEAFF.

The rearrangement uses TRBV6-6 and TRBJ2-5; D gene unclear. CDR1 is MNHNY and CDR2 is SVGAGI in the germline V gene (reference sequence). With 2 bases removed from V and 5 bases from J, the gap between germline ends came to 3 bases. The length of the CDR3 is 11 residues. For the CDR3, the DNA is TGTGCCAGCAGTTACGGTGAGACCCAGTACTTC. Its translation: CASSYGETQYF.

The chain combines TRBV15 with TRBJ2-3, with 14 bases lining up with TRBD2. The germline V gene encodes CDR1 LNHNV and CDR2 YYDKDF (reference sequence). The V segment lost 3 bases and the J segment 5 bases; nucleotides outside the gene matches: 10. CDR3 length: 18 residues. The CDR3 DNA reads TGTGCCACCAGCAGGGAGGCGGGACTAGCGGGAGAAAGAGATACGCAGTATTTT. This gives the protein CATSREAGLAGERDTQYF.

V usage is TRBV5-4 and J usage is TRBJ2-4; tentatively, D is TRBD2 (7 bases). The germline V gene has CDR1 SGHNT and CDR2 YYREEE (reference sequence). The V and J ends lost 4 bases and 0 bases respectively, with 14 bases between them. CDR3 length: 16 residues. CDR3 region: CASSPDGGLAKNIQYF. In DNA form, the CDR3 reads TGTGCCAGCAGCCCGGACGGGGGGCTAGCCAAAAACATTCAGTACTTC.

The chain combines TRBV4-1 with TRBJ2-7, with TRBD2 matching over 8 bases. In germline, CDR1 is MGHRA, CDR2 YSYEKL. The junction had 11 bases not matched to a gene; V was cut back by 4 bases and J by 6 bases. This CDR3 has 15 amino acids. Written as DNA, the CDR3 is TGCGCCAGCAGCCCCCGGGAGGGAGGGCCGGGCGAGCAGTACTTC. It translates to CASSPREGGPGEQYF.

There are a few counts of this clone. This chain joins TRBV5-1 and TRBJ1-3; 8 bases map to TRBD1. Germline CDR1 is SGHRS and CDR2 is YFSETQ. V lost 5 bases, J lost 6 bases, and 4 bases stayed unmatched. The CDR3 is 13 amino acids. Here the CDR3 DNA reads TGCGCCAGCAGTGCAGGGGGCGAAAACACCATATATTTT. Translation: CASSAGGENTIYF.

V is TRBV5-8 and J is TRBJ2-1; 10 positions agree with TRBD2. This CDR3 has 15 residues. CDR1 is SGHTS and CDR2 is YDEGEE in the germline V gene. The junction had 11 bases not matched to a gene; V was cut back by 7 bases and J by 7 bases. The CDR3, as DNA: TGTGCCAGCTATTCAGCGGGAGGGCCGGTGAATGAGCAGTTCTTC. Translating gives CASYSAGGPVNEQFF.

The chain employs TRBV6-1 and TRBJ1-5, with no clear D. CDR3 length: 15 residues. CDR1 MNHNS and CDR2 SASEGT come from the germline V gene. V lost 5 bases and J 1 base, leaving 12 bases between the germline ends. The CDR3 reads CASSTTRTSNQPQHF. CDR3 DNA sequence: TGTGCCAGCAGTACCACCCGGACGAGCAATCAGCCCCAGCATTTT.

This chain joins TRBV6-1 and TRBJ1-2; D not resolved. Germline loops: CDR1 MNHNS, CDR2 SASEGT. V dropped 1 base and J dropped 6 bases, with 12 bases sitting between them. The CDR3 is made up of 14 amino acids. CDR3 protein: CASSEVLGFDGYTF. DNA of the CDR3: TGTGCCAGCAGTGAAGTTCTGGGTTTCGATGGCTACACCTTC.

The chain has TRBV7-6 and TRBJ1-1; maybe TRBD1 (5 bases). The CDR3 sequence is 12 residues long. V was clipped by 4 bases and J by 8 bases, with 11 bases between them. The germline V gene has CDR1 SGHVS and CDR2 FNYEAQ. As DNA, the CDR3 is TGTGCCAGCAGCTCCGGGGGGGTAGAAGCTTTCTTT. Its protein product is CASSSGGVEAFF. Looking up the rest from reference TRBV7-6 and TRBJ1-1 gives the full variable domain: GAGVSQSPRYKVTKRGQDVALRCDPISGHVSLYWYRQALGQGPEFLTYFNYEAQQDKSGLPNDRFSAERPEGSISTLTIQRTEQRDSAMYRCASSSGGVEAFFGQGTRLTVV.

The chain recombines TRBV25-1 with TRBJ1-1; TRBD1 matches at 9 bases. The J segment lost 4 bases and the V segment lost 1 base, leaving 7 bases of the junction unmatched. From germline, CDR1 is MGHDK and CDR2 SYGVNS. The CDR3 is 16 amino acids. CDR3 bases: TGTGCCAGCAGTGAATCAAACAGGGGGCTGGTCACTGAAGCTTTCTTT. Protein: CASSESNRGLVTEAFF. Together with reference TRBV25-1 and TRBJ1-1, the CDR3 gives the full variable domain: EADIYQTPRYLVIGTGKKITLECSQTMGHDKMYWYQQDPGMELHLIHYSYGVNSTEKGDLSSESTVSRIRTEHFPLTLESARPSHTSQYLCASSESNRGLVTEAFFGQGTRLTVV.

This clone has more than one count but fewer than ten. The chain's CDR3 is CASSTGSRDTEAFF. CDR3 coding DNA: TGTGCCAGCAGCACAGGGTCAAGAGACACTGAAGCTTTCTTT. This rearrangement joins TRBV6-5 to TRBJ1-1, with TRBD1 as a possible D gene (6 bases). Trimming removed 6 bases at V and 3 bases at J, with 14 bases between. The length of the CDR3 is 14 residues. Looked up from germline, CDR1 is MNHEY and CDR2 is SVGAGI.